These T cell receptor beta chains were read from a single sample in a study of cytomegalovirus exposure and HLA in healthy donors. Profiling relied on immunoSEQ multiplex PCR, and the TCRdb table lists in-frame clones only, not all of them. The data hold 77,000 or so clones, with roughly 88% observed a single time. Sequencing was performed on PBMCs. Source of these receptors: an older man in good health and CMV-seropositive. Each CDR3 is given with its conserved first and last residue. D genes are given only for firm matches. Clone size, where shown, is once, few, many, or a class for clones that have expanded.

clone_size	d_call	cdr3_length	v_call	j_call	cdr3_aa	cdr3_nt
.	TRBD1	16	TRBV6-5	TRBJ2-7	CASSYSIGTGSYEQYF	TGTGCCAGCAGTTACTCGATAGGGACAGGGTCCTACGAGCAGTACTTC
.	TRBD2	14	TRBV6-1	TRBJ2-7	CASNRDYGLYEQYF	TGTGCCAGCAATCGGGACTACGGGCTCTACGAGCAGTACTTC
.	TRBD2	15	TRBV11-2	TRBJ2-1	CASSLARTSGGEQFF	TGTGCCAGCAGCTTAGCACGGACTAGCGGTGGTGAGCAGTTCTTC
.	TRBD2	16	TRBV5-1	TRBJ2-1	CASSSGLAGGYNEQFF	TGCGCCAGCAGCTCCGGCCTAGCGGGAGGTTACAATGAGCAGTTCTTC
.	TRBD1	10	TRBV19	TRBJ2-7	CATDRDEQYF	TGTGCCACGGACAGGGACGAGCAGTACTTC
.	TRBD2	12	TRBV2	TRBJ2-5	CASGTRQETQYF	TGTGCCAGCGGGACTAGGCAAGAGACCCAGTACTTC
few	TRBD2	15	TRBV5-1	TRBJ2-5	CASSLGGLAGETQYF	TGCGCCAGCAGCTTGGGGGGACTAGCGGGGGAGACCCAGTACTTC
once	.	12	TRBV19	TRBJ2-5	CASNSIGGTQYF	TGTGCCAGTAACTCAATCGGTGGGACCCAGTACTTC
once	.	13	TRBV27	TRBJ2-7	CASSFNRAREQYF	TGTGCCAGCAGTTTCAACAGGGCTCGCGAGCAGTACTTC
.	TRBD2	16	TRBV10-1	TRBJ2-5	CASSLGLAGGQETQYF	TGCGCCAGCAGTTTAGGACTAGCGGGGGGACAAGAGACCCAGTACTTC
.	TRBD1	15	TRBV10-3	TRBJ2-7	CAISNPGQGSYEQYF	TGTGCCATCAGCAACCCGGGACAGGGTTCCTACGAGCAGTACTTC
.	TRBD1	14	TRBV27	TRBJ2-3	CASSSGQGVVAQYF	TGTGCCAGCAGTTCTGGACAGGGTGTAGTGGCGCAGTATTTT
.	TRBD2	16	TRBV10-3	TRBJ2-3	CAIRPGLAGVPDTQYF	TGTGCCATCAGACCGGGACTAGCGGGAGTTCCAGATACGCAGTATTTT
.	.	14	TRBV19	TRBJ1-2	CASSIDRQAFGYTF	TGTGCCAGTAGTATCGATCGGCAGGCTTTTGGCTACACCTTC
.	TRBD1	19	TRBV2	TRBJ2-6	CASSAPPGTGYSGANVLTF	TGTGCCAGCAGTGCCCCCCCGGGGACAGGTTACTCTGGGGCCAACGTCCTGACTTTC
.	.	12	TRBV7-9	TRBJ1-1	CASYNRNTEAFF	TGTGCCAGCTACAACAGGAACACTGAAGCTTTCTTT
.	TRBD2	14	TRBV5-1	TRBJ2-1	CASTGTSGYNEQFF	TGCGCCAGCACCGGGACTAGCGGCTACAATGAGCAGTTCTTC
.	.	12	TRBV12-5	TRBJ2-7	CARSENVGEQYF	TGTGCTAGGTCTGAGAACGTCGGCGAGCAGTACTTC
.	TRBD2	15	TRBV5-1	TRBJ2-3	CASSPAGTITDTQYF	TGCGCCAGCAGCCCGGCCGGGACTATCACAGATACGCAGTATTTT
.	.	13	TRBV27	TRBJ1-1	CASSLSEFTEAFF	TGTGCCAGCAGTTTATCGGAGTTCACTGAAGCTTTCTTT
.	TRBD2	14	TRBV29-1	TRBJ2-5	CSASGGAGQETQYF	TGCAGCGCAAGCGGGGGGGCCGGTCAGGAGACCCAGTACTTC
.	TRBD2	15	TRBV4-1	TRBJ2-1	CASSQTGGRRDEQFF	TGCGCCAGCAGCCAAACGGGAGGGAGGAGGGATGAGCAGTTCTTC
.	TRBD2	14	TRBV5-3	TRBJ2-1	CARRASGSFHEQFF	TGTGCCAGAAGGGCTAGCGGGAGTTTCCATGAGCAGTTCTTC
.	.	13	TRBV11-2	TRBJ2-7	CASSSQEGYEQYF	TGTGCCAGCAGCTCCCAAGAGGGATACGAGCAGTACTTC
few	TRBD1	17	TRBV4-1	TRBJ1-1	CASSQPLGTGAELRAFF	TGCGCCAGCAGCCAACCCCTCGGGACAGGAGCCGAGCTGCGGGCTTTCTTT
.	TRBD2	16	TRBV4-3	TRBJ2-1	CASSQVLAGIYNEQFF	TGCGCCAGCAGCCAAGTCTTAGCGGGGATTTACAATGAGCAGTTCTTC
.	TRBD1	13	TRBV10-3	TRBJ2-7	CAISDQGAYEQYF	TGTGCCATCAGTGACCAGGGGGCCTACGAGCAGTACTTC
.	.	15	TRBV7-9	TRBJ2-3	CASSFGGPSTDTQYF	TGTGCCAGCAGCTTTGGGGGCCCCAGCACAGATACGCAGTATTTT
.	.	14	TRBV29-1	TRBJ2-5	CSVSLGGSGETQYF	TGCAGCGTCTCCTTGGGTGGGTCGGGGGAGACCCAGTACTTC
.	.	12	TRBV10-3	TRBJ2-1	CAISGVGDEQFF	TGTGCCATCAGTGGTGTCGGGGATGAGCAGTTCTTC
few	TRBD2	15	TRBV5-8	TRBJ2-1	CASSLAGNLYNEQFF	TGTGCCAGCAGCTTAGCGGGGAACTTATACAATGAGCAGTTCTTC
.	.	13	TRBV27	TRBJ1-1	CASSATMSTEAFF	TGTGCCAGCAGCGCTACCATGAGCACTGAAGCTTTCTTT
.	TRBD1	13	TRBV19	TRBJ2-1	CASSKGTGNEQFF	TGTGCCAGTAGTAAAGGGACAGGTAATGAGCAGTTCTTC
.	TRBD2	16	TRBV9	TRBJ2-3	CASSGGLAGGTDTQYF	TGTGCCAGCAGCGGGGGACTAGCGGGAGGGACAGATACGCAGTATTTT
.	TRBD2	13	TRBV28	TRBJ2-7	CASGGGAVYEQYF	TGTGCCAGCGGGGGGGGAGCTGTCTACGAGCAGTACTTC
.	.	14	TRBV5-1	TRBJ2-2	CASSLGQNTGELFF	TGCGCCAGCAGCCTGGGACAGAACACCGGGGAGCTGTTTTTT